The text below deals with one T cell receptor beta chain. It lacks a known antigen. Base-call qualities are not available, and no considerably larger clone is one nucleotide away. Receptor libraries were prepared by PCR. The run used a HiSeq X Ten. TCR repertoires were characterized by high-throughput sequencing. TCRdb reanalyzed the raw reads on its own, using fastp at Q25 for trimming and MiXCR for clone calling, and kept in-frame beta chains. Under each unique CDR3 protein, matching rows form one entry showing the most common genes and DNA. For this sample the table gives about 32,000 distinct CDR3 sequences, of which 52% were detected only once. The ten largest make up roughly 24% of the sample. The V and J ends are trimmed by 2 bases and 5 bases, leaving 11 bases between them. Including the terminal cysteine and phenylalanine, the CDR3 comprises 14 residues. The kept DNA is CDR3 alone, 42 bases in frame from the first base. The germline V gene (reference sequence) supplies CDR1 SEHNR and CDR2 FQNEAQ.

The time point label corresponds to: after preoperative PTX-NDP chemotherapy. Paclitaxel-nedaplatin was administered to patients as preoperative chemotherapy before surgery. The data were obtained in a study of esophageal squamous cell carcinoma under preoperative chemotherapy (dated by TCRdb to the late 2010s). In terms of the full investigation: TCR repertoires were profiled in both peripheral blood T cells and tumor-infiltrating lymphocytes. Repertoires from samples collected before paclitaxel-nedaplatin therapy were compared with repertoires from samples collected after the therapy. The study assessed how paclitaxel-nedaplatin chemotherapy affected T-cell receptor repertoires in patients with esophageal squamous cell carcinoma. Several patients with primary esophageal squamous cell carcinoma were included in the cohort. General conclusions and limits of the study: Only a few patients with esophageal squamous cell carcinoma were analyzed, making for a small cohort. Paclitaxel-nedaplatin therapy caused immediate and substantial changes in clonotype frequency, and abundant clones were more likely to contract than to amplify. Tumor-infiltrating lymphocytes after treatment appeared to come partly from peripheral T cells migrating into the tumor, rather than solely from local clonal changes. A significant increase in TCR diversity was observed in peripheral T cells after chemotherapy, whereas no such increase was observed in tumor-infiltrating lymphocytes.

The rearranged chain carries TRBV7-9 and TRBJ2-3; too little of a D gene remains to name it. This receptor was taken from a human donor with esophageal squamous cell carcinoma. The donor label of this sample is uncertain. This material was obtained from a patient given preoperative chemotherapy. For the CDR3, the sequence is CASSLKDLGDTQYF. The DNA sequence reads TGTGCCAGCAGCTTAAAGGACCTAGGAGATACGCAGTATTTT.